This T cell receptor (beta chain) was captured in a study of cytomegalovirus exposure and HLA in healthy donors. General study points: Indistinguishability led to the exclusion of some V segments, TRBV6-2 and TRBV6-3 included. Most TCR beta V segments were productive about 87% or about 30% of the time in an earlier analysis. Later analysis identified about 15,000 TCR beta sequences associated with HLA alleles, using a false discovery rate threshold of 0.05. A later analysis revealed that TCR association rates differed between HLA loci, peaking at DRB1 and bottoming out at HLA-C.

PCR primers comprised 60 Vbeta and 13 Jbeta primers. Assay: immunoSEQ multiplex PCR; the TCRdb copy retains only in-frame clones and omits some. The profile shows some 150,000 clones, over 65% of them singletons. Per the germline V gene, CDR1 is SNHLY and CDR2 is FYNNEI. Trimming took 8 bases from V and 4 from J; bases not matched to a gene: 9. The CDR3 covers 14 residues. About this clone: Antigen specificity is unknown.

The sequencing input was PBMCs. The chain links TRBV2 to TRBJ2-7; TRBD1 matches 9 bases. This clonotype was obtained from a middle-aged man in good health and CMV-seronegative. Written as DNA, the CDR3 is TGTGCCAGCGCTCGGACAGGGGAAATTTACGAGCAGTACTTC. Its translation: CASARTGEIYEQYF.